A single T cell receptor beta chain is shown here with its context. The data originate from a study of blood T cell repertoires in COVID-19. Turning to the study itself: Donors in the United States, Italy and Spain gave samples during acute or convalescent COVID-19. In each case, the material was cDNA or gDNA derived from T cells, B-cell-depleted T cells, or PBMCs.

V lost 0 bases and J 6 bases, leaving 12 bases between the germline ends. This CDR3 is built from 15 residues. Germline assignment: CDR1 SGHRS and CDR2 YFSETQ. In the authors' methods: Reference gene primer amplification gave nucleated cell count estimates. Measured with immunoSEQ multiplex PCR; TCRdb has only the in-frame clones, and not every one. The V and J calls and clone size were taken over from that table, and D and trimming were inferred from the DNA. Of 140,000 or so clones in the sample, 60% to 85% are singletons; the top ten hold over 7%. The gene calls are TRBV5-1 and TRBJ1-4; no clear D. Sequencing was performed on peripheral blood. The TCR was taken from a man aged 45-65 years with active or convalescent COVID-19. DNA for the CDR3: TGCGCCAGCAGCTTGGAGGCTGCCCGGGATGAAAAACTGTTTTTT. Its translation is CASSLEAARDEKLFF.